This TCR beta chain was sequenced for a study of CD8+ T cells in alopecia areata. The ends lost 5 bases at V and 8 bases at J; junction bases unmatched: 4. This CDR3 is 12 amino acids long. Germline CDR1 is MNHEY and CDR2 is SMNVEV (reference sequence). Researchers gathered lesional scalp punch biopsies and peripheral blood from patients with alopecia areata. RNA extraction was followed by reverse transcription into cDNA, which acted as the sequencing template. Produced via immunoSEQ multiplex PCR; TCRdb's table is partial and in-frame only. The table lists 95,000 to 120,000 clones, over 55% of them singletons, with roughly 25% in the top ten.

The rearrangement links TRBV27 to TRBJ1-1, with TRBD1 identical over 8 bases. Material for sequencing was NKG2D-low CD8+ T cells sorted from blood. This receptor was obtained from a human donor with alopecia areata. The CDR3 DNA reads TGTGCCAGCAGTCTTGGACAGGGAGAAGCTTTCTTT. It specifies CASSLGQGEAFF.